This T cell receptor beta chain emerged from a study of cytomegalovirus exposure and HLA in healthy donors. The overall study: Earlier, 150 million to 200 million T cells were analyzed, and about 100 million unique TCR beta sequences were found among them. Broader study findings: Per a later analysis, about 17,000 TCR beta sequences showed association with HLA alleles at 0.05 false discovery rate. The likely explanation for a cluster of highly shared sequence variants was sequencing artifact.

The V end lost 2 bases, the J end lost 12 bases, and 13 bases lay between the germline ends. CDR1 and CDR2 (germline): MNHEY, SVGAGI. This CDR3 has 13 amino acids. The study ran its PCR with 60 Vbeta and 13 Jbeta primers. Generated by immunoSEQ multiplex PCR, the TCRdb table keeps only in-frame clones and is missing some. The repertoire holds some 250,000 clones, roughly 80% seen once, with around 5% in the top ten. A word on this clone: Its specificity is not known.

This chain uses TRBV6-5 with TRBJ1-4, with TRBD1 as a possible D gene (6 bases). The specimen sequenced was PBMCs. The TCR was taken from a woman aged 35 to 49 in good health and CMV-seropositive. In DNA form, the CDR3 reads TGTGCCAGCAGTTACGAATGGGGGGGGCAACTGTTTTTT. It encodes CASSYEWGGQLFF.